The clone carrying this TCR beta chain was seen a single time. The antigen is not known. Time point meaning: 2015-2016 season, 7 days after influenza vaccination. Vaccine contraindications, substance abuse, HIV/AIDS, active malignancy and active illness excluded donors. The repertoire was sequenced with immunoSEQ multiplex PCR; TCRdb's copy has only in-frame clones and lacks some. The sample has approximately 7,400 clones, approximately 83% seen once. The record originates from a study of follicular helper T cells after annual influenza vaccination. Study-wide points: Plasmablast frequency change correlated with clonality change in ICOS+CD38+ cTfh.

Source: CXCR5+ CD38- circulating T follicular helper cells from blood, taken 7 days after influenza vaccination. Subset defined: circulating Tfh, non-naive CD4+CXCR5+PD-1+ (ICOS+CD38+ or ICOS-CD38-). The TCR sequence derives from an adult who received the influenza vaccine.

The CDR3 sequence: CASSVKRGGSKNIQYF. The CDR3 DNA is TGTGCCAGCAGCGTTAAACGGGGCGGGAGTAAAAACATTCAGTACTTC. V gene TRBV5-4 combines with J gene TRBJ2-4; 7 bases fit TRBD2. V was pared by 4 bases and J by 4 bases, with 11 bases of the junction left unmatched. CDR3 length equals 16 residues. The germline CDR1 and CDR2 sequences are SGHNT and YYREEE (reference sequence).